The rows below give T cell receptor beta chains drawn from one sample of a study of early T cells in non-severe SARS-CoV-2 infection. MiXCR was run by TCRdb on the 5' RACE reads, yielding one entry per CDR3 protein. The profile covers about 66,000 distinct CDR3 sequences, with approximately 9.2% appearing a single time and 2.5% to 3.5% taken by the ten largest. The sample consisted of whole blood. The receptors were gathered from an adult who was a healthcare worker with PCR-confirmed SARS-CoV-2 infection or an uninfected control (not recorded which). Both conserved end residues are part of each CDR3. Fields, in order: V gene, D gene, clone size, J gene, CDR3 protein, CDR3 DNA. A D gene is named only where the DNA matches it firmly. The size entry is marked missing in some rows and otherwise reads once, few, many or a size class.

V: TRBV7-2; D: TRBD2; size: many; J: TRBJ2-3; CDR3: CASSPRAAGGNTDTQYF; DNA: TGTGCCAGCAGCCCGAGGGCGGCGGGAGGTAACACAGATACGCAGTATTTT
V: TRBV12-3/TRBV12-4; D: TRBD1; size: few; J: TRBJ2-2; CDR3: CASTSELGGANTGELFF; DNA: TGTGCCAGCACCTCAGAATTAGGGGGCGCGAACACCGGGGAGCTGTTTTTT
V: TRBV10-3; D: -; size: many; J: TRBJ2-7; CDR3: CAIRIGNHEQYF; DNA: TGTGCCATCCGGATTGGGAATCACGAGCAGTACTTC
V: TRBV3-1; D: -; size: -; J: TRBJ2-3; CDR3: CASSHAINRFTDTQYF; DNA: TGTGCCAGCAGCCACGCGATTAACAGATTCACAGATACGCAGTATTTT
V: TRBV7-2; D: -; size: few; J: TRBJ2-5; CDR3: CASSFSLVQETQYF; DNA: TGTGCCAGCAGCTTTTCCTTGGTCCAAGAGACCCAGTACTTC
V: TRBV7-3; D: -; size: many; J: TRBJ2-3; CDR3: CASSHGQPSTDTQYF; DNA: TGTGCCAGCAGCCACGGGCAGCCAAGCACAGATACGCAGTATTTT
V: TRBV6-1; D: -; size: few; J: TRBJ1-4; CDR3: CASQSGNFAEKLFF; DNA: TGTGCCAGTCAATCCGGGAACTTCGCTGAAAAACTGTTTTTT
V: TRBV11-3; D: TRBD2; size: few; J: TRBJ2-7; CDR3: CASSTSGNPYEQYF; DNA: TGTGCCAGCAGCACAAGCGGGAACCCCTACGAGCAGTACTTC
V: TRBV6-5; D: -; size: few; J: TRBJ2-1; CDR3: CASSRFGQGLADLDEQFF; DNA: TGTGCCAGCAGTCGCTTTGGACAGGGACTAGCTGATCTGGATGAGCAGTTCTTC
V: TRBV13; D: -; size: many; J: TRBJ2-1; CDR3: CASSLGHYNEQFF; DNA: TGTGCCAGCAGCTTAGGTCACTACAATGAGCAGTTCTTC
V: TRBV20-1; D: TRBD1; size: once; J: TRBJ1-4; CDR3: CSAYHRGLEEKLFF; DNA: TGCAGTGCCTACCACAGGGGGTTGGAGGAAAAACTGTTTTTT
V: TRBV6-4; D: -; size: many; J: TRBJ2-6; CDR3: CASSDSGANVLTF; DNA: TGTGCCAGCAGTGACTCTGGGGCCAACGTCCTGACTTTC
V: TRBV12-3/TRBV12-4; D: -; size: few; J: TRBJ2-5; CDR3: CASSLRSGRETQYF; DNA: TGTGCCAGCAGTTTGAGGAGCGGCCGGGAGACCCAGTACTTC
V: TRBV28; D: TRBD2; size: few; J: TRBJ2-7; CDR3: CASLTSGSYEQYF; DNA: TGTGCCAGCTTGACTAGCGGGAGCTACGAGCAGTACTTC
V: TRBV6-2/TRBV6-3; D: -; size: -; J: TRBJ2-3; CDR3: CASSYSTTDTQYF; DNA: TGTGCCAGCAGTTACTCAACCACAGATACGCAGTATTTT
V: TRBV5-1; D: -; size: few; J: TRBJ1-1; CDR3: CASSEDTGNTEAFF; DNA: TGCGCCAGCAGCGAGGATACAGGGAACACTGAAGCTTTCTTT
V: TRBV7-2; D: TRBD1; size: -; J: TRBJ2-7; CDR3: CASSLRGTDTYEQYF; DNA: TGTGCCAGCAGCTTAAGGGGGACAGATACCTACGAGCAGTACTTC
V: TRBV5-5; D: TRBD2; size: few; J: TRBJ2-7; CDR3: CASSSRLAGGPDRYEQYF; DNA: TGTGCCAGCAGCTCCAGACTAGCGGGAGGGCCTGACCGTTACGAGCAGTACTTC
V: TRBV5-1; D: TRBD1; size: -; J: TRBJ2-5; CDR3: CASSLGTGATQYF; DNA: TGCGCCAGCAGCTTGGGGACAGGAGCGACCCAGTACTTC
V: TRBV29-1; D: TRBD1; size: few; J: TRBJ1-2; CDR3: CSGLGQGYGYTF; DNA: TGCAGCGGATTGGGACAGGGGTATGGCTACACCTTC
V: TRBV29-1; D: -; size: many; J: TRBJ2-1; CDR3: CSVGRAIQGSYNEQFF; DNA: TGCAGCGTCGGTAGGGCCATCCAGGGGTCCTACAATGAGCAGTTCTTC
V: TRBV6-6; D: -; size: many; J: TRBJ2-1; CDR3: CASGNVGSYNEQFF; DNA: TGTGCCAGCGGAAACGTGGGTTCCTACAATGAGCAGTTCTTC
V: TRBV6-2/TRBV6-3; D: -; size: many; J: TRBJ2-5; CDR3: CATWRRQETQYF; DNA: TGTGCCACCTGGAGGAGACAAGAGACCCAGTACTTC
V: TRBV6-5; D: TRBD1; size: -; J: TRBJ2-7; CDR3: CASSLRQGPDEQYF; DNA: TGTGCCAGCAGCCTCAGACAGGGTCCCGACGAGCAGTACTTC
V: TRBV7-2; D: TRBD2; size: -; J: TRBJ2-7; CDR3: CASSRTSGPYEQYF; DNA: TGTGCCAGCAGCCGGACTAGCGGTCCCTACGAGCAGTACTTC
V: TRBV5-1; D: -; size: -; J: TRBJ1-1; CDR3: CASSGGQPNTEAFF; DNA: TGCGCCAGCAGCGGCGGACAACCGAACACTGAAGCTTTCTTT
V: TRBV29-1; D: -; size: many; J: TRBJ2-2; CDR3: CSVVRAANTGELFF; DNA: TGCAGCGTTGTCAGGGCGGCTAACACCGGGGAGCTGTTTTTT
V: TRBV27; D: -; size: many; J: TRBJ1-4; CDR3: CASSPRLSNEKLFF; DNA: TGTGCCAGCAGTCCGCGACTGAGTAATGAAAAACTGTTTTTT
V: TRBV2; D: TRBD2; size: many; J: TRBJ2-1; CDR3: CASSRSGSVASYNEQFF; DNA: TGTGCCAGCAGTCGGAGCGGGAGTGTTGCCTCCTACAATGAGCAGTTCTTC
V: TRBV20-1; D: TRBD1; size: many; J: TRBJ1-2; CDR3: CSAPLGRTGGGDGYTF; DNA: TGCAGTGCACCCCTCGGACGGACAGGGGGCGGGGATGGCTACACCTTC
V: TRBV28; D: TRBD1; size: few; J: TRBJ2-3; CDR3: CASSVDRGDTDTQYF; DNA: TGTGCCAGCAGTGTCGACAGGGGTGACACAGATACGCAGTATTTT
V: TRBV7-6; D: -; size: -; J: TRBJ1-5; CDR3: CASSLQGPLQPQHF; DNA: TGTGCCAGCAGCTTACAGGGTCCGTTGCAGCCCCAGCATTTT
V: TRBV5-1; D: -; size: -; J: TRBJ1-2; CDR3: CASSLTDGNYGYTF; DNA: TGCGCCAGCAGCTTGACGGACGGAAACTATGGCTACACCTTC
V: TRBV30; D: -; size: -; J: TRBJ1-6; CDR3: CAWSVPAGPRVSPLHF; DNA: TGTGCCTGGAGTGTCCCCGCCGGACCTAGGGTTTCACCCCTCCACTTT
V: TRBV29-1; D: -; size: -; J: TRBJ1-6; CDR3: CSALMSGGDSPLHF; DNA: TGCAGCGCCCTAATGTCGGGGGGCGATTCACCCCTCCACTTT
V: TRBV19; D: -; size: few; J: TRBJ2-7; CDR3: CASSPREGDYEQYF; DNA: TGTGCCAGTAGTCCGAGAGAAGGGGACTACGAGCAGTACTTC
V: TRBV25-1; D: TRBD2; size: few; J: TRBJ2-1; CDR3: CASSGRTSGIANEQFF; DNA: TGTGCCAGCAGTGGACGGACTAGCGGGATAGCCAATGAGCAGTTCTTC
V: TRBV12-3/TRBV12-4; D: -; size: many; J: TRBJ2-1; CDR3: CASSLIRGVRAEQFF; DNA: TGTGCCAGCAGTTTAATTAGAGGGGTTAGGGCTGAGCAGTTCTTC
V: TRBV27; D: -; size: -; J: TRBJ2-1; CDR3: CASSPRGGGNEQFF; DNA: TGTGCCAGCAGTCCGAGGGGAGGGGGGAATGAGCAGTTCTTC
V: TRBV19; D: -; size: few; J: TRBJ2-1; CDR3: CASSIDPQSYNEQFF; DNA: TGTGCCAGTAGTATCGACCCTCAATCCTACAATGAGCAGTTCTTC
V: TRBV7-2; D: TRBD1; size: -; J: TRBJ1-1; CDR3: CASSKQGDTEAFF; DNA: TGTGCCAGCAGCAAACAGGGGGACACTGAAGCTTTCTTT
V: TRBV5-4; D: TRBD1; size: -; J: TRBJ1-4; CDR3: CASSLGQGTNEKLFF; DNA: TGTGCCAGCAGCCTTGGACAGGGGACTAATGAAAAACTGTTTTTT
V: TRBV7-3; D: TRBD2; size: -; J: TRBJ2-2; CDR3: CASSASSGSWSGELFF; DNA: TGTGCCAGCAGCGCCTCTAGCGGGAGTTGGTCCGGGGAGCTGTTTTTT
V: TRBV5-1; D: TRBD1; size: -; J: TRBJ2-2; CDR3: CASRTGGNGELFF; DNA: TGCGCCAGCAGGACAGGGGGCAACGGGGAGCTGTTTTTT
V: TRBV20-1; D: TRBD2; size: -; J: TRBJ2-7; CDR3: CSARGRLAGALYEQYF; DNA: TGCAGTGCTAGGGGTAGACTAGCGGGAGCATTATACGAGCAGTACTTC
V: TRBV5-5; D: TRBD2; size: few; J: TRBJ2-5; CDR3: CASSPLAGVQETQYF; DNA: TGTGCCAGCAGCCCGTTAGCGGGAGTTCAAGAGACCCAGTACTTC
V: TRBV3-1; D: TRBD2; size: -; J: TRBJ2-5; CDR3: CASSQGLAGWYQETQYF; DNA: TGTGCCAGCAGCCAAGGACTAGCGGGCTGGTACCAAGAGACCCAGTACTTC
V: TRBV29-1; D: -; size: many; J: TRBJ1-1; CDR3: CSVNRDGVTEAFF; DNA: TGCAGCGTTAACAGGGATGGGGTCACTGAAGCTTTCTTT
V: TRBV12-3/TRBV12-4; D: -; size: few; J: TRBJ2-3; CDR3: CASSLALGASTDTQYF; DNA: TGTGCCAGCAGTTTAGCGTTGGGGGCTAGCACAGATACGCAGTATTTT
V: TRBV29-1; D: -; size: -; J: TRBJ1-4; CDR3: CSVILLNEKLFF; DNA: TGCAGCGTTATCCTGCTAAATGAAAAACTGTTTTTT
V: TRBV12-3/TRBV12-4; D: -; size: few; J: TRBJ2-1; CDR3: CASSLDDVFNSYNEQFF; DNA: TGTGCCAGCAGTTTAGATGACGTTTTCAACTCCTACAATGAGCAGTTCTTC
V: TRBV29-1; D: -; size: few; J: TRBJ2-1; CDR3: CSTSTAGAGNSYNEQFF; DNA: TGCAGCACATCCACCGCCGGAGCAGGGAACTCCTACAATGAGCAGTTCTTC